The rows below give T cell receptor beta chains drawn from one sample of a study of shared clonotypes between healthy human individuals. Sequencing used immunoSEQ multiplex PCR; TCRdb keeps in-frame clones, though not all of them. The table has more than 450,000 clones, around 74% seen once; the top ten hold 13%. Sequencing was done on a sample of PBMCs. All receptors come from a woman in her forties in good health. Some clones in this sample may be carry-over from other donors' samples. Both conserved end residues are part of each CDR3. The D gene is left open where the match is weak. Clone size is stated in some rows and not others, as once, few, many or a class when expanded.

clone size: -; D gene: -; J gene: TRBJ1-4; V gene: TRBV5-1; CDR3 protein: CASSLKMDEKLFF; CDR3 DNA: TGCGCCAGCAGCTTGAAAATGGACGAAAAACTGTTTTTT
clone size: -; D gene: -; J gene: TRBJ2-7; V gene: TRBV6-6; CDR3 protein: CASGRGYEQYF; CDR3 DNA: TGTGCCAGCGGCAGGGGCTACGAGCAGTACTTC
clone size: -; D gene: -; J gene: TRBJ2-7; V gene: TRBV6-1; CDR3 protein: CASSEGDLLNYEQYF; CDR3 DNA: TGTGCCAGCAGTGAAGGGGACCTACTAAATTACGAGCAGTACTTC
clone size: many; D gene: -; J gene: TRBJ1-4; V gene: TRBV5-1; CDR3 protein: CASSLGAQGGNEKLFF; CDR3 DNA: TGCGCCAGCAGCTTGGGAGCCCAGGGAGGTAATGAAAAACTGTTTTTT
clone size: -; D gene: TRBD2; J gene: TRBJ2-1; V gene: TRBV18; CDR3 protein: CASTPSGNYNEQFF; CDR3 DNA: TGTGCCAGCACTCCAAGCGGGAACTACAATGAGCAGTTCTTC
clone size: -; D gene: -; J gene: TRBJ1-1; V gene: TRBV6-1; CDR3 protein: CASTVIPGDTEAFF; CDR3 DNA: TGTGCCAGCACGGTCATACCGGGGGACACTGAAGCTTTCTTT
clone size: -; D gene: -; J gene: TRBJ2-3; V gene: TRBV6-5; CDR3 protein: CASSWGSTDTQYF; CDR3 DNA: TGTGCCAGCAGTTGGGGCAGCACAGATACGCAGTATTTT
clone size: -; D gene: TRBD1; J gene: TRBJ2-5; V gene: TRBV5-4; CDR3 protein: CASSLQGSQETQYF; CDR3 DNA: TGTGCCAGCAGCTTACAGGGGTCCCAAGAGACCCAGTACTTC
clone size: -; D gene: -; J gene: TRBJ2-1; V gene: TRBV5-5; CDR3 protein: CASSLPLNEQFF; CDR3 DNA: TGTGCCAGCAGCTTGCCCCTAAATGAGCAGTTCTTC
clone size: few; D gene: TRBD1; J gene: TRBJ2-1; V gene: TRBV28; CDR3 protein: CASLTAGGLSYNEQFF; CDR3 DNA: TGTGCCAGCCTCACGGCAGGGGGCCTTTCCTACAATGAGCAGTTCTTC